The 15 T cell receptor beta chains presented below share a single source sample, sequenced in a study of T-cell reconstitution after alpha-beta-depleted transplantation in children. Using unique molecular identifiers, the investigators prepared the TCRbeta library. A single record per CDR3 protein comes from TCRdb applying MiXCR to the PCR reads. The table lists about 77,000 distinct CDR3 sequences, roughly 18% of them singletons, with about half in the top ten. This specimen consisted of PBMCs, mostly from graft donor cells, obtained 360 days after TCRalphabeta/CD19-depleted stem cell transplant. These receptors came from a male patient aged 2 to 9 who had a stem cell transplant for acute lymphoblastic leukemia, so the T cells may come from the graft donor.

This clonotype was counted between two and nine times. The chain couples TRBV4-1 to TRBJ1-1; 7 bases align to TRBD1. With 1 base clipped from V and 3 bases from J, the junction kept 11 bases outside the gene matches. This CDR3 has 17 residues. In germline, CDR1 is MGHRA, CDR2 YSYEKL. CDR3 DNA: TGCGCCAGCAGCCAAGCTACTCCGGGACAGAAATACACTGAAGCTTTCTTT. It is translated as CASSQATPGQKYTEAFF.

V and J are TRBV11-2 and TRBJ2-1, with 8 bases lining up with TRBD2. V lost 3 bases to trimming and J lost 6 bases; unmatched junction nucleotides: 22. The CDR3 has 20 residues. CDR1 and CDR2 from the germline V gene are SGHAT and FQNNGV. The DNA of the CDR3 is TGTGCCAGCAGCTTTACAGGCCTAAAAAGAGCGGGAGTGGGATCCAATGAGCAGTTCTTC. Translated: CASSFTGLKRAGVGSNEQFF.

This chain links TRBV5-1 with TRBJ2-1; D unresolved. The CDR3 consists of 12 residues. Per germline, CDR1 SGHRS and CDR2 YFSETQ. V lost 4 bases, J lost 12 bases, and 14 bases lay in between. DNA for the CDR3: TGCGCCAGCAGCGCCACAGTCACTCGGCAGTTCTTC. Its translation: CASSATVTRQFF.

The table lists this clonotype with a few counts. The rearrangement joins TRBV15 to TRBJ1-4, with D uncertain. The germline V gene has CDR1 LNHNV and CDR2 YYDKDF (reference sequence). The CDR3 is made up of 14 amino acids. The V end was cut by 0 bases, the J end by 10 bases, with 12 bases between. CDR3 sequence: CATSREGVIGKLFF. The CDR3 coding sequence is TGTGCCACCAGCAGAGAGGGAGTAATAGGAAAACTGTTTTTT.

In this sample, this clonotype turned up many times. This chain connects TRBV6-5 to TRBJ2-7; TRBD1 or TRBD2 may be the D gene (5 bases each). Trimming shortened V by 6 bases and J by 2 bases, and 20 bases separated the two germline ends. This CDR3 has 16 amino acids. Looked up from germline, CDR1 is MNHEY and CDR2 is SVGAGI. In DNA form, the CDR3 reads TGTGCCAGCAGCGCCCACCGCCGGGACGGAACCTACGAGCAGTACTTC. Translation gives CASSAHRRDGTYEQYF.

This clonotype occurred a few times. The chain recombines TRBV4-1 with TRBJ2-2; a weak D match, TRBD2 (5 bases). This CDR3 contains 15 residues. V lost 1 base and J 0 bases, leaving 6 bases between the germline ends. CDR1 is MGHRA and CDR2 is YSYEKL in the germline V gene. The CDR3 is CASSQAAANTGELFF. The CDR3 nucleotides are TGCGCCAGCAGCCAAGCAGCGGCGAACACCGGGGAGCTGTTTTTT.

Only a few counts were recorded for this clonotype. V is TRBV20-1 and J is TRBJ1-2; a weak D match, TRBD1 (5 bases). Germline V gene lookup returns CDR1 DFQATT and CDR2 SNEGSKA (reference sequence). The CDR3 is 12 residues long. The V end lost 6 bases, the J end lost 6 bases, and 14 bases lay between the germline ends. This CDR3 reads CSATSGFDGYTF. The DNA of the CDR3 is TGCAGTGCCACCTCAGGGTTCGATGGCTACACCTTC.

This clonotype was found a few times. The V gene is TRBV10-3, the J gene TRBJ2-7; possible D gene TRBD1, 6 bases. CDR3 size: 17 residues. The V gene lost 4 bases and the J gene lost 1 base, with 20 bases spanning the gap. CDR1 and CDR2 from the germline V gene are ENHRY and SYGVKD. Here the CDR3 reads CAISGGQSRTISYEQYF. The CDR3 coding sequence is TGTGCCATCAGTGGGGGGCAGTCGAGAACCATATCCTACGAGCAGTACTTC.

The rearrangement uses TRBV27 and TRBJ2-1; 8 bases align to TRBD1. Looked up from germline, CDR1 is MNHEY and CDR2 is SMNVEV (reference sequence). The CDR3 runs 15 residues. V gave up 6 bases and J gave up 3 bases; unmatched junction bases: 7. The CDR3 here is CASRLQGANYNEQFF. CDR3 nucleotides: TGTGCCAGCAGACTCCAGGGGGCAAACTACAATGAGCAGTTCTTC.

This clonotype showed up just a few times. J is TRBJ2-1 and V is TRBV11-2; TRBD1 or TRBD2 may be the D gene (6 bases each). This CDR3 spans 17 amino acids. Germline V gene sequence: CDR1 SGHAT, CDR2 FQNNGV. V was cut by 5 bases and J by 6 bases, with 23 bases left in between. The CDR3 sequence: CASSPPPGQGGGNEQFF. CDR3 nucleotide sequence: TGTGCCAGCAGCCCACCTCCTGGGCAAGGAGGGGGCAATGAGCAGTTCTTC.

The chain links TRBV10-3 to TRBJ1-2; D is undetermined. Germline V lookup: CDR1 ENHRY, CDR2 SYGVKD. Trimming cost V 2 bases and J 4 bases, with 11 bases left between them. The CDR3 totals 14 residues. CDR3 DNA: TGTGCCATCAGTGAGGGAACCCACTCCTATGGCTACACCTTC. This encodes CAISEGTHSYGYTF.

The rearrangement links TRBV11-2 to TRBJ2-4; TRBD1 agrees at 7 bases. Germline V gene lookup returns CDR1 SGHAT and CDR2 FQNNGV. V lost 5 bases to trimming and J lost 2 bases; unmatched junction nucleotides: 18. The CDR3 has 19 amino acids. The DNA of the CDR3 is TGTGCCAGCAGCCCCGCTTGGCTTGACAGGGTTGTACCCAAAAACATTCAGTACTTC. Translating gives CASSPAWLDRVVPKNIQYF.

This clonotype was counted at least ten times. This rearrangement joins TRBV11-2 to TRBJ2-2, with D perhaps being TRBD1 or TRBD2 (6 bases each). V lost 0 bases to trimming and J lost 2 bases, with 13 bases between them. CDR3 length: 17 residues. Germline CDR1 reads SGHAT; CDR2 reads FQNNGV. For the CDR3, the DNA is TGTGCCAGCAGCTTAGATCTTGGAGGGGGAAACACCGGGGAGCTGTTTTTT. This codes for CASSLDLGGGNTGELFF.

V gene TRBV7-2 combines with J gene TRBJ2-5; D remains ambiguous. Between the trimmed V and J ends, which lost 0 bases and 5 bases, there was a span of 10 bases. Germline-derived CDR1 and CDR2 are SGHTA and FQGNSA. The length of the CDR3 is 14 residues. In nucleotides, the CDR3 is TGTGCCAGCAGCTTAGCGGCTAAGCCGGAGACCCAGTACTTC. This sequence encodes CASSLAAKPETQYF.

The genes are TRBV6-5 and TRBJ1-2; D unclear. This CDR3 comprises 16 residues. V lost 0 bases and J 5 bases, leaving 16 bases between the germline ends. Per germline, CDR1 MNHEY and CDR2 SVGAGI. The DNA of the CDR3 is TGTGCCAGCAGTTACTCGGGCCCCTTTCATCATTATGGCTACACCTTC. Encoded protein: CASSYSGPFHHYGYTF.